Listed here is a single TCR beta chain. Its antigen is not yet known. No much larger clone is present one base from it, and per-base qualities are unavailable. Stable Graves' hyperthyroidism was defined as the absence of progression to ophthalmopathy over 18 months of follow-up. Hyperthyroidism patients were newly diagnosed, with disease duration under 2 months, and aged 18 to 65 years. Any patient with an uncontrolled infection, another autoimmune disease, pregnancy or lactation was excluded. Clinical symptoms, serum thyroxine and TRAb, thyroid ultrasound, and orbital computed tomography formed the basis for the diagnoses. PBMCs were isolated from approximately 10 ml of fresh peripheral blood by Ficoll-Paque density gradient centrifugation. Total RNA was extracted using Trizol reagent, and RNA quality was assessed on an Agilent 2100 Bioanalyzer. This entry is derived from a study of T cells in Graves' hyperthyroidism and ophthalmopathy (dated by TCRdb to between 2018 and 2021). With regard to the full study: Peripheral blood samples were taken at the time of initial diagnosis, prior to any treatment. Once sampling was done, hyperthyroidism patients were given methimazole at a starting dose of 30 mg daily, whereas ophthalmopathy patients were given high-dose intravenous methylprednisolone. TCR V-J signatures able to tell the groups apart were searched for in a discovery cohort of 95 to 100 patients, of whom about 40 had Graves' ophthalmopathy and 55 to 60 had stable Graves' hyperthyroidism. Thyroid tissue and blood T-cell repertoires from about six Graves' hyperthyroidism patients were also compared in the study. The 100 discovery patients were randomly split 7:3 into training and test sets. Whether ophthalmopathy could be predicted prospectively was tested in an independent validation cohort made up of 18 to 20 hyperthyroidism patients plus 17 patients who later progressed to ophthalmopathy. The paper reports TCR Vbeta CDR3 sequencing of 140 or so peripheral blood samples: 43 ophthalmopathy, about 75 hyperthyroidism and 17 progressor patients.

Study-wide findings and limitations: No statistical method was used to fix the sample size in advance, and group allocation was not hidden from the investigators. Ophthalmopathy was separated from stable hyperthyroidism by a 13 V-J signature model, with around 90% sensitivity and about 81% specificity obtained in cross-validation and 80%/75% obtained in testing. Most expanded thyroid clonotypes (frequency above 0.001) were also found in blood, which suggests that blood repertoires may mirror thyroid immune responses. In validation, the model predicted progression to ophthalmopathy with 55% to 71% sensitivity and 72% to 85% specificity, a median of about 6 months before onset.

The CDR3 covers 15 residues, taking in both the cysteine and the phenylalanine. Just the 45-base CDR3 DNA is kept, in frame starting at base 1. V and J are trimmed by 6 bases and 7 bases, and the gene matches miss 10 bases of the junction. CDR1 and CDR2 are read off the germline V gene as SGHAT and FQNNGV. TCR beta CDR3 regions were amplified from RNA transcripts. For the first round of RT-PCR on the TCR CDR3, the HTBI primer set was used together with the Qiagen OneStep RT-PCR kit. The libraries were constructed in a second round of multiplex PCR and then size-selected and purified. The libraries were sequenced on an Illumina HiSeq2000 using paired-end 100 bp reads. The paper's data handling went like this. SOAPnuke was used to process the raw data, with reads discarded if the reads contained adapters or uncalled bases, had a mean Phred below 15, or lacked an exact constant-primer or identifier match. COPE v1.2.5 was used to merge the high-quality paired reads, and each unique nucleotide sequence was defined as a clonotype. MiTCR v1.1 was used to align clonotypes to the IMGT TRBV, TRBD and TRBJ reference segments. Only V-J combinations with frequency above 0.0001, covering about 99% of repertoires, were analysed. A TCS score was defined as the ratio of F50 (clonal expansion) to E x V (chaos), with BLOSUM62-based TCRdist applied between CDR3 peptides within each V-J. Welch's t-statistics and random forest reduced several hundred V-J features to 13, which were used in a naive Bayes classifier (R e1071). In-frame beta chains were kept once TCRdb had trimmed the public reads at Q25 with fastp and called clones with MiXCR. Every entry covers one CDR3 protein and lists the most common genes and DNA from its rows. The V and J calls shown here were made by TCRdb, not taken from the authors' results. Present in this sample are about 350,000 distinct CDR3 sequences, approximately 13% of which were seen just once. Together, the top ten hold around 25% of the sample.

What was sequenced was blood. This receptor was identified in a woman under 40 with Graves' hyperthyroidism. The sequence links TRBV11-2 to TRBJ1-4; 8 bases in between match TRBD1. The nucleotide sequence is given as TGTGCCAGCAGGGGGGTCCGGGACAGGAGTGAAAAACTGTTTTTT. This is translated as CASRGVRDRSEKLFF.